Listed below are T cell receptor beta chains from one sample, sequenced in a study of blood T cells in healthy people across ages. TCRdb redid the calling of the 5' RACE reads with MiXCR, one entry per CDR3 protein. The sample shows roughly 1,500,000 distinct CDR3 sequences, 30% to 40% of them seen only once. The sample was blood. These receptors were taken from a woman aged 25 to 39 in good health. Both conserved end residues are part of each CDR3. A D gene is named only where the DNA matches it firmly. Clone size is not always given. Where it is, it says once, few, many or a class for expanded clones.

clone size,J gene,V gene,D gene,CDR3 DNA,CDR3 protein
NA,TRBJ2-1,TRBV9,TRBD1,TGTGCCAGCAGCGGTGGGACAGGGGGCTCGTCCTCCTACAATGAGCAGTTCTTC,CASSGGTGGSSSYNEQFF
few,TRBJ2-3,TRBV20-1,NA,TGCAGTGCTAGAGAAGATACGCAGTATTTT,CSAREDTQYF
few,TRBJ2-1,TRBV11-2,TRBD2,TGTGCCGGCAGCCCCGGGACTAGCGGGGTTTTCGGTTACAATGAGCAGTTCTTC,CAGSPGTSGVFGYNEQFF
NA,TRBJ2-1,TRBV7-3,TRBD2,TGTGCCAGCTCCCCACGGGGTAGCGGGGGTTACAATAATGAGCAGTTCTTC,CASSPRGSGGYNNEQFF
NA,TRBJ1-1,TRBV15,NA,TGTGCCACCAGCAGGGGGGGGCAGGCCAGAGGTGAAGCTTTCTTT,CATSRGGQARGEAFF
NA,TRBJ1-6,TRBV5-6,NA,TGTGCCAGCAGCCCCGGCCCAGAAAATTCACCCCTCCACTTT,CASSPGPENSPLHF
few,TRBJ2-7,TRBV13,TRBD1,TGTGCCAGCAGCGGCCGGGACAGGGAGGATCCCTACGAGCAGTACTTC,CASSGRDREDPYEQYF
many,TRBJ2-7,TRBV5-1,NA,TGCGCCAGCAGCACCTTCGACCCAGGGCGTCCCGAGCAGTACTTC,CASSTFDPGRPEQYF
NA,TRBJ1-1,TRBV18,NA,TGTGCCAGCTCACCGGGACAAATGTTGAACACTGAAGCTTTCTTT,CASSPGQMLNTEAFF
few,TRBJ2-7,TRBV15,NA,TGTGCCACCAGCCAACCAGGGCCGGGGTACGAGCAGTACTTC,CATSQPGPGYEQYF
NA,TRBJ2-7,TRBV20-1,NA,TGCAGTCCCTGGTTTGGCTGGGCCGAGCAGTACTTC,CSPWFGWAEQYF
once,TRBJ2-1,TRBV15,NA,TGTGCCACCAGCAGAGTGGTGAACTACAATGAGCGGTTCTTC,CATSRVVNYNERFF
few,TRBJ2-1,TRBV3-1,NA,TGTGCCAGCAGCCTGCGCAAGGTGGGTGAGCAGTTCTTC,CASSLRKVGEQFF
once,TRBJ2-2,TRBV14,NA,TGTGCCAGCAGCCTTTTTCCCGGCACCGGGGAGCTGTTTTTT,CASSLFPGTGELFF
few,TRBJ2-5,TRBV29-1,TRBD1,TGCAGCGGGGGGGATCCGGTTCGGACAGGGAGGTACTTC,CSGGDPVRTGRYF
NA,TRBJ1-5,TRBV27,NA,TGTGCCAGCAGTTTATCCCATGGCCAGCCCCAGCATTTT,CASSLSHGQPQHF
few,TRBJ2-1,TRBV7-9,NA,TGTGCCAGCAGCTTATTGAGTAGTGAGCAGTTCTTC,CASSLLSSEQFF
NA,TRBJ1-1,TRBV29-1,TRBD1,TGCAGCGTCCGGAAGGCAGGGGGCCCGAACACTGAAGCTTTCTTT,CSVRKAGGPNTEAFF
few,TRBJ2-1,TRBV29-1,TRBD1,TGCAACGTAGTCCTTTCGATCCTTGGGACAGGGGCCTACAATGAGCAGTTCTTC,CNVVLSILGTGAYNEQFF
NA,TRBJ2-7,TRBV11-2,NA,TGTGCCAGCGGAGAAACAAGGGGTTCCTACGAGCAGTACTTC,CASGETRGSYEQYF
few,TRBJ1-6,TRBV18,NA,TGTGCCAGCTCACCTTCCGGTACTAATTCACCCCTCCACTTT,CASSPSGTNSPLHF
NA,TRBJ2-6,TRBV7-9,NA,TGTGCCAGCAGCTTAGCGGACAGCCCCTCTGGGGTCAACGTCCTGACTTTC,CASSLADSPSGVNVLTF